This paragraph covers one TCR beta chain sequence. Its antigen is unidentified. This record belongs to a study of shared clonotypes between healthy human individuals. Findings and caveats of the study: Generally, naive subsets came out with larger estimated richness than memory subsets.

V lost 6 bases to trimming and J lost 0 bases, with 8 bases between them. Germline V lookup: CDR1 MRHNA, CDR2 SNTAGT. The CDR3 consists of 13 residues. Some clones are missing from TCRdb's copy, which holds only in-frame ones; the method was immunoSEQ multiplex PCR. This sample has over 2 million clones, with 80% to 95% found just once. Input material: naive CD4+ T cells from PBMCs. Indicated subset: CD45RA+ positively selected. The chain is built from TRBV6-4 and TRBJ1-1; no definite D call. The sequence derives from a man aged 18 to 30 in good health. Some clones in this sample may be carry-over from other donors' samples. The CDR3 spells CASRVAVNTEAFF. The CDR3 DNA reads as TGTGCCAGCAGGGTAGCGGTGAACACTGAAGCTTTCTTT.